This paragraph reports one T cell receptor beta chain. Its antigen is currently unknown. Per germline, CDR1 SNHLY and CDR2 FYNNEI. Trimming stripped 2 bases from V and 5 bases from J, with 2 bases between. The CDR3 spans 11 residues. This record comes from a study of PD-L1 blockade in urothelial cancer. Spiked synthetic TCR analogs estimated absolute template abundance per PCR. Using immunoSEQ multiplex PCR, the repertoire was profiled, and TCRdb retains in-frame clones only, with some absent. In the table there are some 71,000 clones, approximately 91% of which are singletons. Urothelial carcinoma affected the patients, and it was locally advanced or metastatic. All patients handed over anywhere from 1 to 8 samples, pretreatment and on-treatment. Study-wide points: Durable benefit accompanied greater 3-week expansion of tumor-associated blood clones.

This clonotype originated in a man aged 55-75 years with urothelial cancer. This rearrangement joins TRBV2 to TRBJ2-3, with D uncertain. The specimen was PBMCs, collected around atezolizumab (anti-PD-L1) treatment. CDR3 in amino acids: CASSERDTQYF. In DNA form, the CDR3 reads TGTGCCAGCAGTGAACGAGATACGCAGTATTTT.